The 26 T cell receptor beta chains given below trace back to one sample, sequenced in a study of T-cell memory formation after mild COVID-19 listed by TCRdb under 2021. To prepare the library, 5' RACE was applied. The instrument was an Illumina NovaSeq 6000. TCRdb reanalyzed the raw reads on its own, using fastp at Q25 for trimming and MiXCR for clone calling, and kept in-frame beta chains. Each record represents a unique CDR3 protein, reported with the most common genes and DNA among its rows. The sample table lists around 140,000 distinct CDR3 sequences, about 5.5% of them with a count of one. Around 1.9% of the sample is held by the ten biggest clonotypes. The sequenced sample was PBMCs or a T cell subset sorted from them (not recorded which). Receptor source: an adult woman who had mild COVID-19 (a few samples of this study predate the infection). The sample titles of this study are shuffled in the database, so cell type and time point are left out; the donor was told from shared clones.

Only a few counts were recorded for this clonotype. This rearrangement joins TRBV6-5 to TRBJ2-1; 11 nucleotides match TRBD1. This CDR3 is 14 amino acids long. Trimming took 0 bases from V and 10 from J; bases not matched to a gene: 2. The germline CDR1 and CDR2 sequences are MNHEY and SVGAGI. CDR3 DNA: TGTGCCAGCAGTTACTCGAGGACAGGGGGCGAGCAGTTCTTC. Protein sequence: CASSYSRTGGEQFF.

V and J are TRBV9 and TRBJ1-1; TRBD1 agrees at 12 bases. This CDR3 is 18 amino acids long. Germline CDR1 is SGDLS and CDR2 is YYNGEE. Germline trimming cut 4 bases from V and 0 bases from J; bases unmatched to any gene: 10. The CDR3 region has the DNA TGTGCCAGCAGCACCGGGACAGGGGGCTGGGGACTGAACACTGAAGCTTTCTTT. This encodes CASSTGTGGWGLNTEAFF.

This clonotype has only a few counts. This chain links TRBV4-1 with TRBJ2-3; no definite D call. Germline V gene sequence: CDR1 MGHRA, CDR2 YSYEKL. This CDR3 is built from 15 residues. V was clipped by 1 base and J by 0 bases, with 8 bases between them. The CDR3 spells CASSQGGHSTDTQYF. The DNA of the CDR3 is TGCGCCAGCAGCCAAGGCGGCCACAGCACAGATACGCAGTATTTT.

There are many counts of this clonotype. This chain's CDR3 is CASSSYLGQMNTEAFF. In nucleotides, the CDR3 is TGTGCCAGCAGTTCCTATCTGGGACAGATGAACACTGAAGCTTTCTTT. This chain joins TRBV12-3 or TRBV12-4 and TRBJ1-1; 7 bases agree with TRBD1. The CDR3 has 16 residues. The J segment lost 0 bases and the V segment lost 4 bases, leaving 8 bases of the junction unmatched.

V and J are TRBV4-3 and TRBJ1-2; D is unclear. The CDR3 totals 16 residues. CDR1 LGHNA and CDR2 YSLEER come from the germline V gene. V was trimmed by 1 base and J by 2 bases, leaving 14 bases between them. Here the CDR3 DNA reads TGCGCCAGCAGCCAAGTCCGGCAGGCTCCCAACTATGGCTACACCTTC. This translates into CASSQVRQAPNYGYTF.

This clonotype was detected only a few times. The J gene is TRBJ2-3, the V gene TRBV5-8; D possibly corresponds to TRBD1 (6 bases). The CDR3 runs 15 residues. V was pared by 4 bases and J by 2 bases, with 14 bases between. The germline gives CDR1 SGHTS, CDR2 YDEGEE. In nucleotides, the CDR3 is TGTGCCAGCAGCGCCACAGGGATTCCCACAGATACGCAGTATTTT. It yields the protein CASSATGIPTDTQYF.

This clonotype was seen many times. The chain joins TRBV20-1 to TRBJ2-3; 9 bases are shared with TRBD2. Germline lookup yields CDR1 DFQATT and CDR2 SNEGSKA (reference sequence). Losses at the gene ends were 3 bases for V and 2 bases for J; bases not matched to a gene: 6. This CDR3 is 15 amino acids long. The CDR3 reads CSARMLAGTTDTQYF. The CDR3 region has the DNA TGCAGTGCTAGGATGCTAGCGGGGACCACAGATACGCAGTATTTT.

Ten or more counts support this clonotype. The rearrangement links TRBV7-9 to TRBJ2-1; TRBD2 matches 7 bases. Looked up from germline, CDR1 is SEHNR and CDR2 is FQNEAQ (reference sequence). The CDR3 runs 15 residues. The trim removed 5 bases at V and 3 bases at J, leaving 7 bases unmatched. The CDR3, as DNA: TGTGCCAGCAGCGCGAGCGGGATAGGCTACAATGAGCAGTTCTTC. Amino acids: CASSASGIGYNEQFF.

This clonotype was counted many times. CDR3 region: CASSLDGPSSYEQYF. The CDR3 region has the DNA TGCGCCAGCAGCTTGGACGGGCCTAGCTCCTACGAGCAGTACTTC. V is TRBV5-1 and J is TRBJ2-7; D gene ambiguous. Looked up from germline, CDR1 is SGHRS and CDR2 is YFSETQ. This CDR3 has 15 residues. The ends were cut back, 0 bases at V and 0 bases at J, with 10 bases in the middle.

This clonotype has at least ten counts. One end of the junction fails to match germline, which may point to a read error. The CDR3 reads CASSRIGSGNNTSYEQYF. In nucleotides, the CDR3 is TGTGCTAGCAGCCGGATTGGGAGCGGAAATAATACCTCCTACGAGCAGTACTTC. The chain is built from TRBV7-7 and TRBJ2-7; D may be TRBD2 (5 bases). CDR3 length: 18 residues. The germline CDR1 and CDR2 sequences are SSHAT and FNYEAQ (reference sequence).

The chain recombines TRBV19 with TRBJ2-1, with D perhaps TRBD1 or TRBD2 (5 bases each). Trimming took 8 bases from V and 5 from J, leaving 22 bases between them. The germline gives CDR1 LNHDA, CDR2 SQIVND (reference sequence). The CDR3 length is 16 residues. The CDR3 nucleotides read TGTGCCAGTTGTACCGGGACCCCGCTGGGGAACAATGAGCAGTTCTTC. This encodes CASCTGTPLGNNEQFF.

This clonotype was detected ten times or more. The chain has TRBV7-9 and TRBJ2-4, with D perhaps being TRBD1 or TRBD2 (5 bases each). The CDR3 has 14 amino acids. Germline V gene sequence: CDR1 SEHNR, CDR2 FQNEAQ (reference sequence). The V end was cut by 6 bases, the J end by 6 bases, with 15 bases between. The CDR3: CASSPGTPINIQYF. CDR3 coding DNA: TGTGCCAGCAGTCCCGGGACGCCAATAAACATTCAGTACTTC.

This clonotype was observed many times. The chain uses TRBV10-2 and TRBJ2-5, with D maybe TRBD2 (7 bases). V was shortened by 3 bases and J by 5 bases, with 13 bases between the two germline ends. Germline CDR1 and CDR2: WSHSY and SAAADI. The CDR3 length is 14 residues. CDR3 bases: TGCGCCAGCAGTGATGTGGGGGGGCTGGAGACCCAGTACTTC. It yields the protein CASSDVGGLETQYF.

This chain connects TRBV5-6 to TRBJ2-5; 8 positions match TRBD2. Germline CDR1 reads SGHDT; CDR2 reads YYEEEE. Trimming at V came to 5 bases and at J to 5 bases, leaving 8 bases not matched to a gene. This CDR3 has 14 amino acids. CDR3 in DNA: TGTGCCAGCAGTGAGCCGGGGGGGCTGGAGACCCAGTACTTC. It translates to CASSEPGGLETQYF.

The J gene is TRBJ2-4, the V gene TRBV12-3 or TRBV12-4; 8 bases are a match to TRBD2. V lost 7 bases to trimming and J lost 8 bases; unmatched junction nucleotides: 10. This CDR3 has 14 amino acids. CDR3 DNA sequence: TGTGCCAGCACCTCGGGGGGGGCCTGGGACATTCAGTACTTC. This codes for CASTSGGAWDIQYF.

This chain joins TRBV7-3 and TRBJ1-1, with 9 bases aligning to TRBD1. Germline CDR1 SGHTA, CDR2 FQGTGA. Losses at the gene ends were 6 bases for V and 1 base for J; bases not matched to a gene: 6. This CDR3 is 15 amino acids long. The CDR3 DNA reads TGTGCCAGCAGAGTGGACAGGGGATCGAACACTGAAGCTTTCTTT. Translating it yields CASRVDRGSNTEAFF.

This clonotype was seen only a few times. The chain recombines TRBV4-1 with TRBJ2-5; 9 bases fit TRBD1. The V segment lost 1 base and the J segment 1 base; nucleotides outside the gene matches: 4. The CDR3 extends over 16 amino acids. Looked up from germline, CDR1 is MGHRA and CDR2 is YSYEKL. The CDR3, as DNA: TGCGCCAGCAGCCAAGGCAGGGGACAGGGCCAAGAGACCCAGTACTTC. Protein sequence: CASSQGRGQGQETQYF.

This clonotype appeared many times. The genes are TRBV10-3 and TRBJ2-1; D is unresolved. Trimming pared 2 bases from V and 7 bases from J, leaving 6 bases between. CDR1 is ENHRY, CDR2 SYGVKD, per germline. The CDR3 runs to 12 residues. The DNA for the CDR3 is TGTGCCATCAGTGAGCGGGTTAATGAGCAGTTCTTC. Translated, it gives CAISERVNEQFF.

This clonotype was detected a few times. This chain connects TRBV12-3 or TRBV12-4 to TRBJ2-6; maybe TRBD1 (6 bases). The CDR3 runs to 17 residues. Trimming removed 6 bases at V and 0 bases at J, with 15 bases between. The CDR3 DNA sequence: TGTGCCAGCAGCTGGGGGCAAGAGGTCTCTGGGGCCAACGTCCTGACTTTC. This gives the protein CASSWGQEVSGANVLTF.

This clonotype was recorded many times. The chain has TRBV20-1 and TRBJ2-3; TRBD2 matches 12 bases. The length of the CDR3 is 18 residues. Germline values: CDR1 DFQATT, CDR2 SNEGSKA (reference sequence). V gave up 2 bases and J gave up 3 bases; unmatched junction bases: 12. CDR3 in amino acids: CSARPPSGRAGITDTQYF. The CDR3 nucleotides read TGCAGTGCTAGACCCCCTAGCGGGAGGGCGGGGATAACAGATACGCAGTATTTT.

This chain joins TRBV5-1 and TRBJ1-5; possible D gene TRBD1, 5 bases. This CDR3 has 14 residues. The V gene's germline CDR1 is SGHRS and CDR2 YFSETQ. V lost 2 bases and J lost 7, with 13 bases in between. The CDR3 here is CASSLGVMGQPQHF. The DNA of the CDR3 is TGCGCCAGCAGCTTAGGGGTGATGGGGCAGCCCCAGCATTTT.

This clonotype appeared a few times. The V call is TRBV5-1, the J call TRBJ2-1, with 9 bases lining up with TRBD2. This CDR3 region has 18 residues. Germline assignment: CDR1 SGHRS and CDR2 YFSETQ. Trimming took 4 bases from V and 7 from J; bases not matched to a gene: 18. This CDR3 reads CASSGGLQRGVNGNEQFF. The CDR3 region has the DNA TGCGCCAGCAGCGGAGGGTTGCAGCGGGGGGTGAACGGAAATGAGCAGTTCTTC.

This clonotype was picked up many times. The chain is built from TRBV24-1 and TRBJ1-1; the D gene is possibly TRBD1 (6 bases). There are 15 residues in the CDR3. Trimming took 4 bases from V and 4 from J, leaving 15 bases between them. CDR1 is KGHDR, CDR2 SFDVKD, per germline. The CDR3 DNA reads as TGTGCCACCAGTGACCCCAGGGGAGGGCCCACTGAAGCTTTCTTT. Translating gives CATSDPRGGPTEAFF.

The V and J genes are TRBV20-1 and TRBJ1-1; the D is unclear. The CDR3 contains 11 residues. The germline V gene has CDR1 DFQATT and CDR2 SNEGSKA (reference sequence). Trimming left V 1 base short and J 2 bases short, with 2 bases between. CDR3 nucleotide sequence: TGCAGTGCTAGAGGTAACACTGAAGCTTTCTTT. Translation: CSARGNTEAFF.

This clonotype was found many times. V usage is TRBV27 and J usage is TRBJ1-2; D unresolved. Germline V gene data show CDR1 as MNHEY and CDR2 as SMNVEV (reference sequence). The CDR3 runs to 12 residues. V was trimmed by 6 bases and J by 2 bases, leaving 7 bases between them. The CDR3 region is CASRQGNYGYTF. The CDR3 DNA sequence: TGTGCCAGCAGACAAGGGAACTATGGCTACACCTTC.

The J gene is TRBJ2-3, the V gene TRBV3-1; D not certain. The CDR3 has 14 amino acids. Germline V gene sequence: CDR1 LGHDT, CDR2 YNNKEL (reference sequence). V lost 1 base, J lost 4 bases, and 9 bases lay in between. CDR3 sequence: CASSQATRSDTQYF. The CDR3 DNA sequence: TGTGCCAGCAGCCAAGCCACGAGATCAGATACGCAGTATTTT.